This TCR beta chain was documented in a study of glioma-infiltrating T cells after dendritic cell vaccination. Sequenced by immunoSEQ multiplex PCR; TCRdb stores in-frame clones only, minus some. The sample has about 21,000 clones; approximately 85% are singletons. The CDR3 has 16 residues. V lost 4 bases, J lost 0 bases, and 16 bases lay in between. The germline V gene encodes CDR1 SGHRS and CDR2 YFSETQ. The chain couples TRBV5-1 to TRBJ1-1; D uncertain. This sample comprised blood, obtained before dendritic cell vaccination. This TCR derives from a human donor with glioblastoma. This chain's CDR3 is CASSPIPGGVNTEAFF. In DNA form, the CDR3 reads TGCGCCAGCAGCCCTATCCCTGGCGGTGTGAACACTGAAGCTTTCTTT.